This T cell receptor beta chain stems from a study of early T cells in non-severe SARS-CoV-2 infection (dated by TCRdb to the early 2020s). Turning to the overall study: Because TCR sequencing relied on bulk RNA taken from unsorted whole blood, pairing of alpha and beta chains was not possible. The paper as a whole reports these results and caveats: VDJdb matching was skewed toward anti-spike CD8 responses and likely underestimated virus-specific expansions, missing private and CD4 specificities.

A remark on this clonotype: Its specific antigen is unknown. No much larger clone is present one base from it, and per-base qualities are unavailable.

Set within a cohort of healthcare workers in London, UK, this nested case-control study involved weekly PCR testing of nasopharyngeal swabs along with blood sampling. Between 23 and 31 March 2020, the week of the UK lockdown, healthcare workers were enrolled and then followed up weekly for as long as 16 weeks. The germline V gene specifies SGHTA as CDR1 and FQGNSA as CDR2. The CDR3, from cysteine to phenylalanine, totals 11 residues. The only DNA kept is the CDR3, 33 bases in frame from the first base. V was cut back by 2 bases and J by 10 bases, leaving a gap of 7 bases between them. The library was generated by 5' RACE. This sample was sequenced with a NextSeq 500. The TCR library protocol attached unique molecular identifiers to individual cDNA molecules to correct for sequencing error and PCR bias. TCR alpha and beta chains were both sequenced, and the abundances of alpha and beta sequences in each sample were closely correlated with each other. The paper's data handling went like this. Decombinator V4 was used to annotate TCR sequences for V gene, J gene and CDR3. TCRs were defined as expanded if a significant change between any two time points was detected under a Poisson model with p below 0.0001. Abundances of TCRs were expressed as counts per million after normalisation to the total number of TCRs sequenced in each sample. TRAV1-2 paired with TRAJ12, TRAJ20 or TRAJ33 defined MAIT TCRs, while TRAV10 paired with TRAJ18 defined iNKT TCRs. VDJdb, accessed 1 November 2021, was searched for CMV, EBV and SARS-CoV-2 annotated TCRs, with TCRs annotated for multiple antigens excluded. TCRdb reprocessing: public reads trimmed at Q25 with fastp, clones called with MiXCR, in-frame beta chains kept. Rows are unified per CDR3 protein, each entry keeping the most common DNA and genes. The authors' filters were not applied to this entry. The sample table contains about 34,000 distinct CDR3 sequences; only one count was recorded for 6% to 7.5% of them. Approximately 13% of the sample lies in the top ten.

Recombination linked TRBV7-2 to TRBJ2-3; the D region possibly corresponds to TRBD1 (6 bases align). The specimen was whole blood, collected at baseline. The clonotype comes from an adult who was a healthcare worker with PCR-confirmed SARS-CoV-2 infection or an uninfected control (not recorded which). The CDR3 protein sequence reads: CASSLPGAQYF. The sequence in DNA is TGTGCCAGCAGCTTACCAGGGGCGCAGTATTTT.